The T cell receptor (beta chain) described here comes from a study of cytomegalovirus exposure and HLA in healthy donors. Primers: 60 Vbeta forward and 13 Jbeta reverse. TCRdb keeps only in-frame clones here, not all; method: immunoSEQ multiplex PCR. The sample carries 100,000 or so clones, 77% recorded once. General observations from the study: Reports described diagnosis of cytomegalovirus status by the classifier as highly specific and sensitive.

This CDR3 has 18 residues. This clone came up a few times. Its target is not known. The TCR was taken from a man aged 35 to 55 in good health and CMV-seropositive. What was sequenced was PBMCs. The chain employs TRBV21-1 and TRBJ1-3; TRBD1, the table's D call, lacks a check against the DNA. TRBV21-1 is a pseudogene segment. As DNA, the CDR3 is TGTGCCAGCAGCAAGGGACAGGGAAGGAAGACCTCTGGAAACACCATATATTTT. Translated: CASSKGQGRKTSGNTIYF.